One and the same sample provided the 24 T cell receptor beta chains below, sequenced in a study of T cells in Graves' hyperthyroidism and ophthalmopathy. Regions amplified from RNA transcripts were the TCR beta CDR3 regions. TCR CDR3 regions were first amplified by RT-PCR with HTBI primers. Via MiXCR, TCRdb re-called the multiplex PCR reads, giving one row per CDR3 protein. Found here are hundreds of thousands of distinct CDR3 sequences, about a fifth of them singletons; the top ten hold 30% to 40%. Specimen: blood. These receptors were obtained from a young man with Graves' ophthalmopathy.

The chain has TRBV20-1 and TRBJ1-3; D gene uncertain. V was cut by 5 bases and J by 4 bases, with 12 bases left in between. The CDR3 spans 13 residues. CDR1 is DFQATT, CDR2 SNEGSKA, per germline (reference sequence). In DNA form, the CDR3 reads TGCAGTGCTTTTGAAAACTGGGGAAACACCATATATTTT. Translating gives CSAFENWGNTIYF.

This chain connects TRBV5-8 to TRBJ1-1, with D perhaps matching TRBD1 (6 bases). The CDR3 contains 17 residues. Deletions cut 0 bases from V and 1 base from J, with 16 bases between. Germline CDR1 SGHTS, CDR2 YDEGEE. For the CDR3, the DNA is TGTGCCAGCAGCTTGGCCAAAGGCAGGGGCTGGAACACTGAAGCTTTCTTT. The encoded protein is CASSLAKGRGWNTEAFF.

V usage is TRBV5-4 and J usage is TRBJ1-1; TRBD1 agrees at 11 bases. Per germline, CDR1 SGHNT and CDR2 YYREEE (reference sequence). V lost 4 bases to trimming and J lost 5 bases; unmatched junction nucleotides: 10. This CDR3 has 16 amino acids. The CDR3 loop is CASSPDRGLSYTEAFF. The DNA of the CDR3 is TGTGCCAGCAGCCCGGACAGGGGGCTCAGTTATACTGAAGCTTTCTTT.

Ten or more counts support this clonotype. The CDR3 loop reads CASSRRTGGLGGYTF. CDR3 nucleotides: TGTGCCAGCAGCCGGAGGACAGGGGGCTTGGGTGGCTACACCTTC. The chain recombines TRBV11-2 with TRBJ1-2; 11 bases agree with TRBD1. Germline V gives CDR1 SGHAT, CDR2 FQNNGV. With 5 bases clipped from V and 7 bases from J, the junction kept 9 bases outside the gene matches. This CDR3 has 15 amino acids. The full variable domain, completed using reference TRBV11-2 and TRBJ1-2, is EAGVAQSPRYKIIEKRQSVAFWCNPISGHATLYWYQQILGQGPKLLIQFQNNGVVDDSQLPKDRFSAERLKGVDSTLKIQPAKLEDSAVYLCASSRRTGGLGGYTFGSGTRLTVV.

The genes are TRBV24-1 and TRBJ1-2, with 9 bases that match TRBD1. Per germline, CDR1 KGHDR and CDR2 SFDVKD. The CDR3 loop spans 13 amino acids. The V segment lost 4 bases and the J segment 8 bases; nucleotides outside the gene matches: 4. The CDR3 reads CATSDPGTGGYTF. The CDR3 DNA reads TGTGCCACCAGTGACCCCGGGACAGGGGGCTACACCTTC.

For the CDR3, the DNA is TGTGCCAGCAGCCCAAGTCAGGGACTAGCGGGGCGGACCTACAATGAGCAGTTCTTC. This codes for CASSPSQGLAGRTYNEQFF. The rearrangement uses TRBV5-6 and TRBJ2-1, with TRBD2 identical over 13 bases. V gave up 4 bases and J gave up 2 bases; unmatched junction bases: 12. Per germline, CDR1 SGHDT and CDR2 YYEEEE. The CDR3 consists of 19 residues.

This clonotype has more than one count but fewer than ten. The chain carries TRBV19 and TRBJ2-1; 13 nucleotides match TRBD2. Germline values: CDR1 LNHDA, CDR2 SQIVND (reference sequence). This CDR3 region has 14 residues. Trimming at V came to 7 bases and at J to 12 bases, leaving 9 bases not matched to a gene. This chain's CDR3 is CASTPSLAGGLQFF. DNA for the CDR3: TGTGCCAGTACTCCGTCACTAGCGGGAGGGCTGCAGTTCTTC.

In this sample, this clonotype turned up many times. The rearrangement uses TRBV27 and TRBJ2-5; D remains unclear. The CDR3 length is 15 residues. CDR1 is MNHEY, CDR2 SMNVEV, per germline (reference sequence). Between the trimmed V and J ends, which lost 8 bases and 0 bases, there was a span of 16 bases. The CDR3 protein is CASSPHMGNQETQYF. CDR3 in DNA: TGTGCCAGCTCTCCTCACATGGGGAACCAAGAGACCCAGTACTTC.

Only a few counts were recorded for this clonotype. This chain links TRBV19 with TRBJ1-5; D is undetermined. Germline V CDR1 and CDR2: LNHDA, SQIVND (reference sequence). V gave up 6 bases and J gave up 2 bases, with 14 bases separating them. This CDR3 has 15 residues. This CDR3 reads CASRLAELGNQPQHF. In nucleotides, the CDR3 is TGTGCCAGTAGATTGGCGGAGTTGGGCAATCAGCCCCAGCATTTT. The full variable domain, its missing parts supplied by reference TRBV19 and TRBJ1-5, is DGGITQSPKYLFRKEGQNVTLSCEQNLNHDAMYWYRQDPGQGLRLIYYSQIVNDFQKGDIAEGYSVSREKKESFPLTVTSAQKNPTAFYLCASRLAELGNQPQHFGDGTRLSIL.

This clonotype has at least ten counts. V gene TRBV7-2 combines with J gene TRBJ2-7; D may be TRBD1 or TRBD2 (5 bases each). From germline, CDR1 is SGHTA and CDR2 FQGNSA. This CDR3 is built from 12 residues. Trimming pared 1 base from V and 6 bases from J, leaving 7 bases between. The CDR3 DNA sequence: TGTGCCAGCAGCTTAGACGGGACCGAGCAGTACTTC. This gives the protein CASSLDGTEQYF.

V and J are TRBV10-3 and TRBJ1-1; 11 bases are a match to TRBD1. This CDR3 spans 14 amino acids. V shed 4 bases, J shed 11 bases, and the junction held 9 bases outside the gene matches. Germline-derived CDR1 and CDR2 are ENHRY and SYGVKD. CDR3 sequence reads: CAISGTGGEMAAFF. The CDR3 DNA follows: TGTGCCATCAGTGGGACAGGGGGCGAGATGGCCGCTTTCTTT.

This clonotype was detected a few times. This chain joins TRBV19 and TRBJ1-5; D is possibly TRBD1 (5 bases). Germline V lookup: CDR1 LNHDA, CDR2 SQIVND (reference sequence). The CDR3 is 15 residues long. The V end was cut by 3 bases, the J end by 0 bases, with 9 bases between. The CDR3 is CASSMWGDSNQPQHF. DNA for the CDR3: TGTGCCAGTAGTATGTGGGGGGATAGCAATCAGCCCCAGCATTTT.

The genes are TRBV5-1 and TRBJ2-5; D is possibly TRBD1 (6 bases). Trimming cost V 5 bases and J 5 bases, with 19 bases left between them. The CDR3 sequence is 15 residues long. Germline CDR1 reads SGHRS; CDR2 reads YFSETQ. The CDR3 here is CASSVGGTGLETQYF. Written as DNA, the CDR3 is TGCGCCAGCAGTGTAGGGGGAACAGGCTTGGAGACCCAGTACTTC.

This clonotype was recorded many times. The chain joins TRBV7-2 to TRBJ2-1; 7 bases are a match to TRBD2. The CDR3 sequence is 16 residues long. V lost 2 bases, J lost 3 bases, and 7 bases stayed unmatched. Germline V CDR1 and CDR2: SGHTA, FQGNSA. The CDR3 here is CASSLTRLAVYNEQFF. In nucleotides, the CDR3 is TGTGCCAGCAGCTTAACTAGGCTAGCGGTCTACAATGAGCAGTTCTTC.

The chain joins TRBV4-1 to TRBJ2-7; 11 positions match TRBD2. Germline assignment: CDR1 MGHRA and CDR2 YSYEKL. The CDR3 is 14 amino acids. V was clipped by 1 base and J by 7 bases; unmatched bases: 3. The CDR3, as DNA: TGCGCCAGCAGCCAAGCGACTAGCGGGATTGAGCAGTACTTC. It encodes CASSQATSGIEQYF.

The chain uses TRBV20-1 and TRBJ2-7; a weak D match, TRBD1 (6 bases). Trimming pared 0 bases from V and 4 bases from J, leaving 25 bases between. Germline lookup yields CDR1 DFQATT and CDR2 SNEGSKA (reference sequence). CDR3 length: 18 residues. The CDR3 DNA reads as TGCAGTGCTAGAGATCCGCAACCCAGGGGATTCTCCTCTTACGAGCAGTACTTC. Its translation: CSARDPQPRGFSSYEQYF.

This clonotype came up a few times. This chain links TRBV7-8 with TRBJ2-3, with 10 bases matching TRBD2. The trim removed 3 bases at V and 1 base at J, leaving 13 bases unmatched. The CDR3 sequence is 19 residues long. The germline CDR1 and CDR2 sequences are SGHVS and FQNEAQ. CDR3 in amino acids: CASSFKKREGRWGTDTQYF. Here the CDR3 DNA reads TGTGCCAGCAGCTTCAAGAAGCGGGAGGGTAGATGGGGCACAGATACGCAGTATTTT. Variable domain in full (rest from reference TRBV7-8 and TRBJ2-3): GAGVSQSPRYKVAKRGQDVALRCDPISGHVSLFWYQQALGQGPEFLTYFQNEAQLDKSGLPSDRFFAERPEGSVSTLKIQRTQQEDSAVYLCASSFKKREGRWGTDTQYFGPGTRLTVL.

Written as DNA, the CDR3 is TGTGCCAGCAGCTTAGACCGGGACAGCGAGACCCAGTACTTC. Translating gives CASSLDRDSETQYF. The chain employs TRBV11-3 and TRBJ2-5; TRBD1 agrees at 7 bases. The length of the CDR3 is 14 residues. Germline V CDR1 and CDR2: SGHNT, YENEEA. V trimming: 0 bases; J trimming: 5 bases; junction bases outside the gene matches: 3.

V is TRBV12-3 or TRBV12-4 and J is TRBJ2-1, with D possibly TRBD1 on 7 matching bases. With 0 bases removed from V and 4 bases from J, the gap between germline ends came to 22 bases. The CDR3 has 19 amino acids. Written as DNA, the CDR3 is TGTGCCAGCAGTTTAGCGTCTTACGGGGGCAGGGGGATGTACAATGAGCAGTTCTTC. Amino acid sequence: CASSLASYGGRGMYNEQFF.

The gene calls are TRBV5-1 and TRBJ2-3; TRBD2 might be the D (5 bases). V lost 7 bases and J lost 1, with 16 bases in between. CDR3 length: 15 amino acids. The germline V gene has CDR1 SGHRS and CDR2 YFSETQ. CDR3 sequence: CASSLGAERTDTQYF. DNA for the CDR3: TGCGCCAGCTCCTTGGGAGCGGAACGCACAGATACGCAGTATTTT. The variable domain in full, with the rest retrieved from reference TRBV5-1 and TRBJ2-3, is KAGVTQTPRYLIKTRGQQVTLSCSPISGHRSVSWYQQTPGQGLQFLFEYFSETQRNKGNFPGRFSGRQFSNSRSEMNVSTLELGDSALYLCASSLGAERTDTQYFGPGTRLTVL.

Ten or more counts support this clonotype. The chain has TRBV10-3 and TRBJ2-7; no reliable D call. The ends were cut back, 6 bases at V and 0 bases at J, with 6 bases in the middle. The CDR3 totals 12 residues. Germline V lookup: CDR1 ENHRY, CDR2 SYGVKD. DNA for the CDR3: TGTGCCATCAGCACCAGCTCCTACGAGCAGTACTTC. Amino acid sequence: CAISTSSYEQYF.

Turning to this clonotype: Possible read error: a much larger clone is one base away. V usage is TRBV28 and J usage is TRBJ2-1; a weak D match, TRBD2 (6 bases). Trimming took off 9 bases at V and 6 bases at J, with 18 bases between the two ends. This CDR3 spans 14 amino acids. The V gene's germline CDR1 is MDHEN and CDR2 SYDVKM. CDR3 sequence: CASLAEGPGNEQFF. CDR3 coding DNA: TGTGCCAGTTTAGCGGAAGGGCCAGGCAATGAGCAGTTCTTC.

CDR3 nucleotide sequence: TGTGCCAGCAAGTCAGGGAGCTACGAGCAGTACTTC. This codes for CASKSGSYEQYF. The V and J genes are TRBV5-6 and TRBJ2-7; perhaps D is TRBD1 or TRBD2 (5 bases each). CDR1 is SGHDT and CDR2 is YYEEEE in the germline V gene. With 6 bases removed from V and 3 bases from J, the gap between germline ends came to 10 bases. The CDR3 is 12 residues long.

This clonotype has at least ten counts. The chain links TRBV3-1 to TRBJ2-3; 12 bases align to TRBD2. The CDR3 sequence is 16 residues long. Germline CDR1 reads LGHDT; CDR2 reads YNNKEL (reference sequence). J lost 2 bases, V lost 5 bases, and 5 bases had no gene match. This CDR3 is CASSFGLAGHTDTQYF. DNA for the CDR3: TGTGCCAGCAGCTTTGGACTAGCGGGACACACAGATACGCAGTATTTT.